This T cell receptor beta chain was identified during a study of sequential checkpoint blockade in melanoma. The germline V and J ends were trimmed by 3 bases and 2 bases, with 13 bases remaining between them. Germline V gene lookup returns CDR1 SGHVS and CDR2 FQNEAQ. This CDR3 has 16 amino acids. Clones were read by immunoSEQ multiplex PCR, and TCRdb kept only the in-frame ones, dropping some. The sample includes around 18,000 clones, 70% to 75% of them seen just once. Treatment: randomized to nivolumab then ipilimumab (arm A) or the reverse (arm B). From thawed PBMCs, live CD3+CD8+ cells negative for CD19 and CD56 were sorted.

The V call is TRBV7-8, the J call TRBJ2-2; tentatively, D is TRBD2 (7 bases). The TCR sequence derives from a human donor with melanoma. This specimen was CD8+ T cells sorted from blood (inferred from file names), taken from a patient given nivolumab and ipilimumab in sequence. The CDR3 DNA sequence: TGTGCCAGCAGCTTCCGCGGGGGCCTAAACACCGGGGAGCTGTTTTTT. It yields the protein CASSFRGGLNTGELFF.